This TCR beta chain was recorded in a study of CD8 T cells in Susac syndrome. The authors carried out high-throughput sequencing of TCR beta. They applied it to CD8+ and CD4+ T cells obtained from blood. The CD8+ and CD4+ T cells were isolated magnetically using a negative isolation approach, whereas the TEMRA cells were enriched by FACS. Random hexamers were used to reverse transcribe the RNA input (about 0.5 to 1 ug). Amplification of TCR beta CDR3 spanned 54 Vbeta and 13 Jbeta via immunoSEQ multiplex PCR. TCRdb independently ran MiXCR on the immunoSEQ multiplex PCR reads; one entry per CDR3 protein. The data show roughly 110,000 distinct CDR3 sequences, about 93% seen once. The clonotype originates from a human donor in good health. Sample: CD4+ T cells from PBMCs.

Here the CDR3 DNA reads TGTGCCAGCAGCTCAGCGGAGCGGTTCACAGATACGCAGTATTTT. It codes for CASSSAERFTDTQYF. V and J are TRBV6-5 and TRBJ2-3; D is perhaps TRBD2 (5 bases). V was clipped by 6 bases and J by 2 bases, with 15 bases between them. The germline V gene has CDR1 MNHEY and CDR2 SVGAGI. The CDR3 is 15 residues long.